The following is a TCR beta chain sequence with its context. The antigen is not known. This CDR3 spans 13 amino acids. Losses at the gene ends were 4 bases for V and 8 bases for J; bases not matched to a gene: 6. From germline, CDR1 is KGHDR and CDR2 SFDVKD. This record belongs to a study of T cell repertoires in cytomegalovirus infection. Notes on the study in general: CMV carriers having the relevant HLA were flagged by cumulative public TCR beta family frequency.

TCRdb itself ran the reads through MiXCR, one entry per CDR3 protein. The sample consists of about 920,000 distinct CDR3 sequences, approximately 30% of them appearing once. The rearrangement uses TRBV24-1 and TRBJ1-1; 7 bases align to TRBD1. The sample here was cultured CD8+ T cells from PBMCs, taken from culture after CMV antigen stimulation. This sequence originates from a human donor in good health (CMV status not recorded). Some clones in this sample may be carry-over from other donors' samples. CDR3 coding DNA: TGTGCCACCAGTGAATCCGGGACAGCGGAAGCTTTCTTT. Protein product: CATSESGTAEAFF.